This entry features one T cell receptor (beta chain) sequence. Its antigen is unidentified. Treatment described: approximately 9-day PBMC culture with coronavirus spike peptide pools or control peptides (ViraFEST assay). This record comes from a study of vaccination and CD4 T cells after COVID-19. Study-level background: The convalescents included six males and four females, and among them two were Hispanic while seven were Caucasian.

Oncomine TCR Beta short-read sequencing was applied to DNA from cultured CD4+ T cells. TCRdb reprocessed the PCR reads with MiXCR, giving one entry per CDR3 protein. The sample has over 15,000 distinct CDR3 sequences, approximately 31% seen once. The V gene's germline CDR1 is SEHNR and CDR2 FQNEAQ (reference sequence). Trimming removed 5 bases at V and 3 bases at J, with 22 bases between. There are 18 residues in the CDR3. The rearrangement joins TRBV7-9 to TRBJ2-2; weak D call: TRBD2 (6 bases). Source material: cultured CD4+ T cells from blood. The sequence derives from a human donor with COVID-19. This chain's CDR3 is CASSPPRGGGDDTGELFF. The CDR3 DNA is TGTGCCAGCAGCCCCCCCCGGGGAGGAGGGGATGACACCGGGGAGCTGTTTTTT.